A single sample is the source of the 29 T cell receptor beta chains below, sequenced in a study of CD8 T cells in ankylosing spondylitis. TCRdb redid the calling of the 5' RACE reads with MiXCR, one entry per CDR3 protein. The data show 200,000 to 250,000 distinct CDR3 sequences, roughly a tenth seen once. The specimen was blood, either unsorted or a sorted T cell fraction (not recorded which). These receptors all come from a male donor with ankylosing spondylitis or in good health (not recorded which).

With regard to this clonotype: One end of the junction does not line up with germline, which may come from a read error. The chain links TRBV7-7 to TRBJ2-5; D could derive from TRBD1 or TRBD2 (5 bases each). This CDR3 contains 15 residues. CDR1 and CDR2 (germline): SSHAT, FNYEAQ (reference sequence). CDR3 residues: CASSRDDQVGETQYF. The CDR3 DNA sequence: TGTGCTAGCAGCCGGGACGATCAAGTAGGGGAGACCCAGTACTTC.

This clonotype has just a few counts. V usage is TRBV7-2 and J usage is TRBJ1-6, with 8 bases lining up with TRBD1. Trimming removed 2 bases from V and 7 bases from J; junction bases left unmatched: 4. The CDR3 sequence is 15 residues long. CDR1 is SGHTA and CDR2 is FQGNSA in the germline V gene. CDR3: CASSLQGADNSPLHF. CDR3 in DNA: TGTGCCAGCAGCTTACAGGGGGCGGACAATTCACCCCTCCACTTT. The variable domain in full, completed from reference TRBV7-2 and TRBJ1-6, reads GAGVSQSPSNKVTEKGKDVELRCDPISGHTALYWYRQSLGQGLEFLIYFQGNSAPDKSGLPSDRFSAERTGGSVSTLTIQRTQQEDSAVYLCASSLQGADNSPLHFGNGTRLTVT.

Many counts were recorded for this clonotype. The J gene is TRBJ2-1, the V gene TRBV5-1, with D possibly matching TRBD1 (5 bases). This CDR3 is built from 13 residues. V lost 0 bases and J 10 bases, leaving 11 bases between the germline ends. Looked up from germline, CDR1 is SGHRS and CDR2 is YFSETQ. The CDR3 protein is CASSLDRPEEQFF. Here the CDR3 DNA reads TGCGCCAGCAGCTTGGACAGGCCGGAAGAGCAGTTCTTC.

This clonotype has ten or more counts. The V call is TRBV12-3 or TRBV12-4, the J call TRBJ1-5, with D hard to call. CDR3 size: 13 residues. The V gene lost 6 bases and the J gene lost 2 bases, with 8 bases spanning the gap. CDR3: CASSFSGNQPQHF. The DNA for the CDR3 is TGTGCCAGCAGCTTCAGCGGCAATCAGCCCCAGCATTTT.

This clonotype has a count of ten or more. The chain employs TRBV4-2 and TRBJ2-3; D is unresolved. The CDR3 has 14 residues. Germline V CDR1 and CDR2: LGHNA, YNFKEQ. Trimming took off 5 bases at V and 0 bases at J, with 9 bases between the two ends. The CDR3 sequence is CASSDSASTDTQYF. The CDR3 DNA reads as TGTGCCAGCAGCGATTCGGCAAGCACAGATACGCAGTATTTT.

The sample holds many counts of this clonotype. This sequence joins TRBV20-1 and TRBJ2-2; TRBD2 aligns across 10 bases. CDR3 length equals 17 residues. J gave up 4 bases and V 0 bases, and 8 bases lay outside the gene matches. Germline values: CDR1 DFQATT, CDR2 SNEGSKA (reference sequence). CDR3 amino acids: CSAREPLAGELTGELFF. In nucleotides, the CDR3 is TGCAGTGCTAGAGAGCCTCTAGCGGGGGAACTCACCGGGGAGCTGTTTTTT.

This clonotype came up many times. The chain is built from TRBV10-3 and TRBJ1-2, with D unclear. The CDR3 is 14 amino acids. The V and J ends lost 2 bases and 4 bases respectively, with 11 bases between them. Germline V gene data show CDR1 as ENHRY and CDR2 as SYGVKD. The CDR3, as DNA: TGTGCCATCAGTGAGACGGAAGGAATCTATGGCTACACCTTC. Translated: CAISETEGIYGYTF.

This clonotype has ten or more counts. This chain uses TRBV27 with TRBJ1-1; 8 nucleotides align to TRBD1. V was pared by 5 bases and J by 7 bases, with 6 bases of the junction left unmatched. This CDR3 has 13 residues. Germline V lookup: CDR1 MNHEY, CDR2 SMNVEV (reference sequence). The CDR3 region has the DNA TGTGCCAGCAGTCCCCCAGGACAGGGTGAAGCTTTCTTT. Its protein is CASSPPGQGEAFF.

This clonotype showed up just a few times. This rearrangement joins TRBV5-1 to TRBJ2-3, with D possibly being TRBD1 or TRBD2 (5 bases each). Per germline, CDR1 SGHRS and CDR2 YFSETQ. This CDR3 spans 15 amino acids. V was trimmed by 3 bases and J by 2 bases, leaving 13 bases between them. Here the CDR3 reads CASSSAVGTTDTQYF. The CDR3 DNA is TGCGCCAGCAGCTCAGCGGTAGGGACCACAGATACGCAGTATTTT.

This clonotype was counted ten times or more. The chain carries TRBV7-3 and TRBJ2-2; 8 nucleotides align to TRBD1. This CDR3 region has 16 residues. Trimming took 6 bases from V and 4 from J; bases not matched to a gene: 10. Per germline, CDR1 SGHTA and CDR2 FQGTGA. Here the CDR3 DNA reads TGTGCCAGCAGTTTCATACGGACAGGGTCCACCGGGGAGCTGTTTTTT. This encodes CASSFIRTGSTGELFF. Full variable domain (missing parts from reference TRBV7-3 and TRBJ2-2): GAGVSQTPSNKVTEKGKYVELRCDPISGHTALYWYRQSLGQGPEFLIYFQGTGAADDSGLPNDRFFAVRPEGSVSTLKIQRTERGDSAVYLCASSFIRTGSTGELFFGEGSRLTVL.

CDR3 nucleotide sequence: TGTGCCAGCAGAGGGGGGTCGGATACGCAGTATTTT. This encodes CASRGGSDTQYF. The genes are TRBV25-1 and TRBJ2-3; the D gene could be TRBD1 or TRBD2 (6 bases each). The germline V and J ends were trimmed by 6 bases and 6 bases, with 10 bases remaining between them. Germline V gene data show CDR1 as MGHDK and CDR2 as SYGVNS. The CDR3 has 12 residues.

The chain has TRBV7-2 and TRBJ2-7; no clear D gene. Looked up from germline, CDR1 is SGHTA and CDR2 is FQGNSA. The CDR3 is 14 amino acids. Trimming removed 3 bases at V and 7 bases at J, with 16 bases between. This chain's CDR3 is CASSFQPPWGEQYF. CDR3 DNA sequence: TGTGCCAGCAGCTTTCAGCCCCCGTGGGGTGAGCAGTACTTC.

V and J are TRBV5-5 and TRBJ1-4; D remains ambiguous. This CDR3 spans 16 amino acids. V was pared by 1 base and J by 5 bases, with 15 bases between. CDR1 SGHKS and CDR2 YYEKEE come from the germline V gene (reference sequence). CDR3 coding DNA: TGTGCCAGCAGCTTGCTTGGGCACCCGGAAAATGAAAAACTGTTTTTT. Encoded protein: CASSLLGHPENEKLFF.

This clonotype came up a few times. The chain carries TRBV2 and TRBJ2-1; a possible D gene is TRBD2 (6 bases). The CDR3 contains 14 residues. V was pared by 4 bases and J by 7 bases, with 14 bases between. In germline, CDR1 is SNHLY, CDR2 FYNNEI. The DNA of the CDR3 is TGTGCCAGCAGTGGGGTCAGCGGAGGGAATGAGCAGTTCTTC. It encodes CASSGVSGGNEQFF. The variable domain in full, completed from reference TRBV2 and TRBJ2-1, reads EPEVTQTPSHQVTQMGQEVILRCVPISNHLYFYWYRQILGQKVEFLVSFYNNEISEKSEIFDDQFSVERPDGSNFTLKIRSTKLEDSAMYFCASSGVSGGNEQFFGPGTRLTVL.

This clonotype was found many times. The chain is built from TRBV5-1 and TRBJ1-1; the match to TRBD1 covers 7 bases. Unmatched junction bases numbered 6, after V lost 2 bases and J lost 5 bases. Germline V lookup: CDR1 SGHRS, CDR2 YFSETQ. CDR3 size: 14 residues. The CDR3 DNA reads TGCGCCAGCAGCTTATACAGGGGTTCGACTGAAGCTTTCTTT. Translating it yields CASSLYRGSTEAFF.

In this sample, this clonotype turned up many times. DNA of the CDR3: TGTGCCAGCAGCTCCCCATCTAGCGGGGGGCCCCCTTCCGCTCAGTTCTTC. Translated, it gives CASSSPSSGGPPSAQFF. The chain links TRBV7-6 to TRBJ2-1; 11 bases agree with TRBD2. CDR3 length: 17 residues. V trimming: 4 bases; J trimming: 13 bases; junction bases outside the gene matches: 18. The germline V gene encodes CDR1 SGHVS and CDR2 FNYEAQ.

The CDR3: CASSSLLPGEGGELFF. In nucleotides, the CDR3 is TGTGCCAGCAGTTCCCTCTTACCGGGAGAAGGCGGGGAGCTGTTTTTT. J is TRBJ2-2 and V is TRBV6-5; D may be TRBD2 (6 bases). The V gene lost 4 bases and the J gene lost 7 bases, with 19 bases spanning the gap. The germline V gene has CDR1 MNHEY and CDR2 SVGAGI. This CDR3 is built from 16 residues.

CDR3 nucleotides: TGTGCCAGCAGCGTAAGAGGGGGGATTGGACAGGCGAACACCGGGGAGCTGTTTTTT. Protein sequence: CASSVRGGIGQANTGELFF. V is TRBV9 and J is TRBJ2-2; TRBD1 is a possible D gene (7 bases). With 1 base removed from V and 0 bases from J, the gap between germline ends came to 19 bases. The V gene's germline CDR1 is SGDLS and CDR2 YYNGEE. The CDR3 sequence is 19 residues long.

This clonotype showed up many times. This chain links TRBV3-1 with TRBJ2-5; perhaps TRBD2 as D (6 bases). Germline V gene sequence: CDR1 LGHDT, CDR2 YNNKEL (reference sequence). The CDR3 totals 16 residues. Trimming cost V 4 bases and J 2 bases, with 17 bases left between them. The CDR3 region is CASSPRGRLGQETQYF. Here the CDR3 DNA reads TGTGCCAGCAGCCCCCGTGGGAGGCTAGGACAAGAGACCCAGTACTTC.

The sample holds many counts of this clonotype. At one end the junction does not follow the germline gene, possibly because of a read error. The chain carries TRBV5-6 and TRBJ1-1; 12 bases align to TRBD1. The CDR3 spans 12 residues. The V gene's germline CDR1 is SGHDT and CDR2 YYEEEE. The DNA of the CDR3 is TGTGCCAGCAGTTCGCCGGGACAGGGGGCGCTCTTT. As protein: CASSSPGQGALF.

This clonotype was found many times. The chain is built from TRBV3-1 and TRBJ2-3, with TRBD1 matching 8 bases. The CDR3 is 17 residues long. V lost 0 bases to trimming and J lost 2 bases; unmatched junction nucleotides: 7. Germline V gene lookup returns CDR1 LGHDT and CDR2 YNNKEL (reference sequence). CDR3 region: CASSQDVDRAFTDTQYF. Here the CDR3 DNA reads TGTGCCAGCAGCCAAGACGTGGACAGGGCATTCACAGATACGCAGTATTTT.

This clonotype was found a few times. The V gene is TRBV7-8, the J gene TRBJ2-1, with D perhaps matching TRBD2 (5 bases). The germline V gene encodes CDR1 SGHVS and CDR2 FQNEAQ. The V gene lost 1 base and the J gene lost 5 bases, with 12 bases spanning the gap. There are 15 residues in the CDR3. In nucleotides, the CDR3 is TGTGCCAGCAGCTTAGGAGGGAGCGGCCACAATGAGCAGTTCTTC. Protein sequence: CASSLGGSGHNEQFF.

This clonotype was detected many times. The rearrangement joins TRBV20-1 to TRBJ2-3, with 8 bases aligning to TRBD2. V lost 4 bases and J lost 0; bases outside the gene matches: 6. This CDR3 has 15 amino acids. Germline lookup yields CDR1 DFQATT and CDR2 SNEGSKA (reference sequence). The CDR3: CSATPAGASTDTQYF. Here the CDR3 DNA reads TGCAGTGCTACCCCAGCGGGGGCTAGCACAGATACGCAGTATTTT.

On this clonotype itself: A read error may be the cause here, since a much bigger clone is one base away. The chain recombines TRBV7-9 with TRBJ2-5, with 8 positions matching TRBD2. The CDR3 length is 14 residues. With 1 base clipped from V and 8 bases from J, the junction kept 6 bases outside the gene matches. Germline values: CDR1 SEHNR, CDR2 FQNEAQ (reference sequence). The CDR3 loop reads CASSLERERDTQYF. The CDR3 nucleotides read TGTGCCAGCAGCTTAGAGCGGGAGCGGGACACCCAGTACTTC.

This clonotype has ten or more counts. The genes are TRBV20-1 and TRBJ2-1; 8 bases fit TRBD2. Losses at the gene ends were 6 bases for V and 10 bases for J; bases not matched to a gene: 8. The CDR3 is 12 amino acids. The germline V gene has CDR1 DFQATT and CDR2 SNEGSKA (reference sequence). CDR3 in DNA: TGCAGTGCGGTCACTAGCGGAGCCGAGCAGTTCTTC. Protein: CSAVTSGAEQFF.

The chain recombines TRBV27 with TRBJ2-7; TRBD2 aligns across 8 bases. The CDR3 consists of 15 residues. The V gene's germline CDR1 is MNHEY and CDR2 SMNVEV (reference sequence). V lost 4 bases and J lost 6; bases outside the gene matches: 11. CDR3 DNA sequence: TGTGCCAGCAGTTCCAGTCGCGGGGGGCTAACCGAGCAGTACTTC. Protein product: CASSSSRGGLTEQYF.

This clonotype was counted ten times or more. V usage is TRBV5-1 and J usage is TRBJ2-2; D possibly corresponds to TRBD1 (6 bases). V was shortened by 0 bases and J by 4 bases, with 13 bases between the two germline ends. Germline V gene data show CDR1 as SGHRS and CDR2 as YFSETQ. The CDR3 runs to 16 residues. CDR3 bases: TGCGCCAGCAGCTTGGATGGGGACACGACCACCGGGGAGCTGTTTTTT. It yields the protein CASSLDGDTTTGELFF.

In its sample, this clonotype was seen many times. The chain links TRBV29-1 to TRBJ2-3; D is ambiguous. Trimming took 0 bases from V and 3 from J, leaving 4 bases between them. The germline gives CDR1 SQVTM, CDR2 ANQGSEA. The CDR3 runs to 12 residues. CDR3 nucleotide sequence: TGCAGCGTTGAAGATTCGACAGATACGCAGTATTTT. Residues: CSVEDSTDTQYF.

CDR3 nucleotide sequence: TGTGCCATCAGTGACTCCGGGACGGGTAGCACAGATACGCAGTATTTT. Translated: CAISDSGTGSTDTQYF. The chain links TRBV10-3 to TRBJ2-3, with D tentatively TRBD1 or TRBD2 (5 bases each). CDR1 and CDR2 from the germline V gene are ENHRY and SYGVKD. With 3 bases removed from V and 0 bases from J, the gap between germline ends came to 13 bases. The CDR3 is 16 residues long.